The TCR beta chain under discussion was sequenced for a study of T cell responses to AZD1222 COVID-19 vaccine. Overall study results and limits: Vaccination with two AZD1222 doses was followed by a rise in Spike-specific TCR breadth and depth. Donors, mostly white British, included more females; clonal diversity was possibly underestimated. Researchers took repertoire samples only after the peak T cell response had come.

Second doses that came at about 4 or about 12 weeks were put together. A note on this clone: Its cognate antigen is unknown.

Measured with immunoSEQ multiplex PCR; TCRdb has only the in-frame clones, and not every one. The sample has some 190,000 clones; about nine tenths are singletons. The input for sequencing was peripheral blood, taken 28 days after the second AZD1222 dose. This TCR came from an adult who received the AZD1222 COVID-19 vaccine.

The CDR3 is CASSYPQVGGTGELFF. The CDR3 coding sequence is TGTGCCAGCAGTTACCCACAGGTTGGGGGCACCGGGGAGCTGTTTTTT. This chain uses TRBV6-6 with TRBJ2-2; possibly TRBD1 or TRBD2 for D (5 bases each). The CDR3 sequence is 16 residues long. V lost 2 bases and J lost 4, with 14 bases in between. In germline, CDR1 is MNHNY, CDR2 SVGAGI (reference sequence).